The 30 T cell receptor beta chains in this list originate from one sample, sequenced in a study of T cells in Graves' hyperthyroidism and ophthalmopathy. Using RNA transcripts as the source, TCR beta CDR3 regions were amplified. Using the HTBI primer set, a first-round RT-PCR was run on the TCR CDR3. Each CDR3 protein is one row after TCRdb ran MiXCR on the multiplex PCR reads. The repertoire has 300,000 or so distinct CDR3 sequences, approximately 18% of them found once; the top ten carry around 47%. The sample consisted of blood. Receptor source: a woman aged 45-60 years with Graves' hyperthyroidism.

This clonotype was recorded at least ten times. V is TRBV10-1 and J is TRBJ2-2; no clear D. The V gene's germline CDR1 is WNHNN and CDR2 SYGVQD (reference sequence). The CDR3 is 12 residues long. The germline V and J ends were trimmed by 2 bases and 3 bases, with 1 base remaining between them. CDR3: CASSEHTGELFF. CDR3 in DNA: TGCGCCAGCAGTGAGCACACCGGGGAGCTGTTTTTT.

This rearrangement joins TRBV5-1 to TRBJ2-3; 7 positions match TRBD1. The V and J ends lost 0 bases and 6 bases, in that order; junction bases with no gene match: 7. Germline V gene data show CDR1 as SGHRS and CDR2 as YFSETQ. This CDR3 comprises 15 residues. This CDR3 is CASSLDGTAPDTQYF. CDR3 bases: TGCGCCAGCAGCTTGGACGGGACAGCTCCGGATACGCAGTATTTT.

In this sample, this clonotype turned up many times. The genes are TRBV5-1 and TRBJ2-1; 9 positions agree with TRBD2. Germline CDR1 reads SGHRS; CDR2 reads YFSETQ. With V trimmed by 0 bases and J by 5 bases, 3 bases remained unmatched. This CDR3 region has 15 residues. CDR3 in DNA: TGCGCCAGCAGCTTGGGACTAGCGGAAAACAATGAGCAGTTCTTC. This codes for CASSLGLAENNEQFF.

V gene TRBV6-1 combines with J gene TRBJ1-4; D might be TRBD1 (6 bases). The length of the CDR3 is 12 residues. CDR1 MNHNS and CDR2 SASEGT come from the germline V gene. Trimming removed 7 bases at V and 8 bases at J, with 11 bases between. The CDR3 is CASKRDKEKLFF. CDR3 DNA: TGTGCCAGCAAAAGGGACAAGGAAAAACTGTTTTTT.

The V call is TRBV4-1, the J call TRBJ2-7, with D maybe TRBD2 (6 bases). Trimming left V 1 base short and J 3 bases short, with 10 bases between. CDR1 MGHRA and CDR2 YSYEKL come from the germline V gene. CDR3 size: 14 residues. The CDR3 loop reads CASSQVGGNYEQYV. DNA for the CDR3: TGCGCCAGCAGCCAAGTGGGGGGTAACTACGAGCAGTACGTC.

This clonotype was observed a single time. The chain has TRBV20-1 and TRBJ2-6; D is ambiguous. CDR3 length: 16 amino acids. The V and J ends lost 0 bases and 4 bases respectively, with 13 bases between them. CDR1 and CDR2 (germline): DFQATT, SNEGSKA (reference sequence). The CDR3: CSARDGRLRGANVLTF. For the CDR3, the DNA is TGCAGTGCTAGAGATGGCCGACTGAGGGGGGCCAACGTCCTGACTTTC.

There are many counts of this clonotype. The rearrangement joins TRBV5-1 to TRBJ2-5, with D possibly TRBD2 on 5 matching bases. The V gene's germline CDR1 is SGHRS and CDR2 YFSETQ. The CDR3 totals 15 residues. V gave up 0 bases and J gave up 4 bases, with 13 bases separating them. CDR3 region: CASSLADSRGETQYF. CDR3 in DNA: TGCGCCAGCAGCTTGGCGGATAGTCGGGGAGAGACCCAGTACTTC.

This clonotype was seen more than once but under ten times. This chain connects TRBV7-9 to TRBJ1-1, with TRBD1 matching 7 bases. J gave up 3 bases and V 6 bases, and 19 bases lay outside the gene matches. There are 18 residues in the CDR3. Per the germline V gene, CDR1 is SEHNR and CDR2 is FQNEAQ (reference sequence). The CDR3 is CASRTEPWGDRRHTEAFF. In DNA, the CDR3 is TGTGCCAGCAGAACGGAACCTTGGGGGGACAGAAGGCACACTGAAGCTTTCTTT.

V is TRBV5-6 and J is TRBJ2-7; 9 bases fit TRBD1. After removal of 2 bases from V and 3 bases from J, the junction contained 6 bases not matched to a gene. The CDR3 is 15 amino acids. CDR1 is SGHDT, CDR2 YYEEEE, per germline. CDR3 in amino acids: CASSFGQGSIYEQYV. The CDR3 nucleotides read TGTGCCAGCAGCTTCGGACAGGGGAGTATCTACGAGCAGTACGTC.

This clonotype has ten or more counts. The rearrangement links TRBV5-1 to TRBJ2-1, with TRBD2 as a possible D gene (6 bases). The CDR3 is 14 amino acids. The V end was cut by 6 bases, the J end by 0 bases, with 10 bases between. The germline V gene has CDR1 SGHRS and CDR2 YFSETQ. The CDR3 loop reads CASTDGSSYNEQFF. DNA of the CDR3: TGCGCCAGCACGGACGGGAGCTCCTACAATGAGCAGTTCTTC.

This chain uses TRBV9 with TRBJ2-5; TRBD2 agrees at 11 bases. Germline assignment: CDR1 SGDLS and CDR2 YYNGEE. The junction had 6 bases not matched to a gene; V was cut back by 3 bases and J by 2 bases. This CDR3 region has 16 residues. The CDR3 coding sequence is TGTGCCAGCAGCGCCGGACTAGCGGGCGGTCAAGAGACCCAGTACTTC. It yields the protein CASSAGLAGGQETQYF.

The rearrangement links TRBV19 to TRBJ2-5, with 7 bases aligning to TRBD2. CDR1 is LNHDA and CDR2 is SQIVND in the germline V gene (reference sequence). Germline trimming cut 5 bases from V and 5 bases from J; bases unmatched to any gene: 11. CDR3 length equals 15 residues. For the CDR3, the DNA is TGTGCCAGTAGTCCACTGCGGACTAGTGGCGAGACCCAGTACTTC. It translates to CASSPLRTSGETQYF.

This clonotype has a count of ten or more. The rearrangement links TRBV6-1 to TRBJ2-7, with D possibly matching TRBD2 (6 bases). This CDR3 region has 15 residues. V lost 1 base and J lost 7, with 17 bases in between. Germline assignment: CDR1 MNHNS and CDR2 SASEGT. The CDR3 DNA follows: TGTGCCAGCAGTGAAGAAGAGACTAGTGCCCTGGAGCAGTACTTC. Translation gives CASSEEETSALEQYF.

Note on this clonotype: The limits of the CDR3 on the DNA are not certain, so only TCRdb's listed CDR3 is given. The chain couples TRBV7-2 to TRBJ1-2. Including both end residues, the CDR3 is 16 amino acids long. CDR1 is SGHTA and CDR2 is FQGNSA in the germline V gene. The CDR3 is CASSFLWGRQSYGYTF.

This clonotype was seen at least ten times. This chain links TRBV28 with TRBJ1-2; D not resolved. Germline V lookup: CDR1 MDHEN, CDR2 SYDVKM. Trimming took off 1 base at V and 8 bases at J, with 14 bases between the two ends. The CDR3 extends over 14 amino acids. This chain's CDR3 is CASSLYGRTVGYTF. The CDR3 DNA follows: TGTGCCAGCAGTTTATACGGCAGGACGGTCGGCTACACCTTC.

The sample holds many counts of this clonotype. The J gene is TRBJ2-1, the V gene TRBV3-1; D unclear. The CDR3 has 17 residues. V was clipped by 0 bases and J by 0 bases, with 12 bases between them. Germline V gene data show CDR1 as LGHDT and CDR2 as YNNKEL (reference sequence). CDR3 sequence reads: CASSQDPKYPSYNEQFF. The CDR3 nucleotides are TGTGCCAGCAGCCAAGATCCCAAATACCCCTCCTACAATGAGCAGTTCTTC.

This clonotype has just a few counts. The chain is built from TRBV5-6 and TRBJ1-2, with D possibly matching TRBD1 (5 bases). CDR1 and CDR2 from the germline V gene are SGHDT and YYEEEE. The V gene lost 1 base and the J gene lost 1 base, with 11 bases spanning the gap. The CDR3 spans 15 residues. The DNA of the CDR3 is TGTGCCAGCAGCTTGCGGGGGGTCCATAACTATGGCTACACCTTC. Protein product: CASSLRGVHNYGYTF.

The chain links TRBV2 to TRBJ2-6; a weak D match, TRBD2 (6 bases). The CDR3 totals 16 residues. Germline CDR1 is SNHLY and CDR2 is FYNNEI. V was cut by 9 bases and J by 0 bases, with 15 bases left in between. For the CDR3, the DNA is TGTGCCAGATACGGGACTGCCCCCTCTGGGGCCAACGTCCTGACTTTC. It codes for CARYGTAPSGANVLTF.

This clonotype has only a few counts. The chain employs TRBV27 and TRBJ2-1; perhaps TRBD2 as D (6 bases). V was cut by 6 bases and J by 10 bases, with 13 bases left in between. The CDR3 has 12 residues. The germline gives CDR1 MNHEY, CDR2 SMNVEV (reference sequence). The CDR3 sequence: CASRLASGEQFF. In nucleotides, the CDR3 is TGTGCCAGCAGACTAGCTTCAGGGGAGCAGTTCTTC.

This clonotype was picked up many times. The V and J genes are TRBV6-6 and TRBJ2-5; D unclear. Trimming took 2 bases from V and 1 from J, leaving 5 bases between them. The length of the CDR3 is 13 residues. Germline V gene sequence: CDR1 MNHNY, CDR2 SVGAGI (reference sequence). The CDR3 reads CASSYPVQETQYF. As DNA, the CDR3 is TGTGCCAGCAGTTACCCAGTCCAAGAGACCCAGTACTTC.

This clonotype was detected ten times or more. This rearrangement joins TRBV7-8 to TRBJ2-7; the match to TRBD2 covers 7 bases. CDR3 length: 14 amino acids. Trimming at V came to 2 bases and at J to 5 bases, leaving 6 bases not matched to a gene. Germline V CDR1 and CDR2: SGHVS, FQNEAQ. CDR3 sequence: CASSLITSADEQYF. Here the CDR3 DNA reads TGTGCCAGCAGCTTAATCACTAGCGCCGACGAGCAGTACTTC.

This chain links TRBV28 with TRBJ2-5, with 7 bases that match TRBD2. The V gene's germline CDR1 is MDHEN and CDR2 SYDVKM. The trim removed 6 bases at V and 5 bases at J, leaving 6 bases unmatched. CDR3 length: 13 amino acids. The CDR3 region has the DNA TGTGCCAGCAGCGCCGGGGGGACGGAGACCCAGTACTTC. Its protein is CASSAGGTETQYF.

To note about this clonotype: This may be a read error, as it is one base from a much larger clone. This sequence joins TRBV7-9 and TRBJ1-5; TRBD1 matches at 7 bases. Per germline, CDR1 SEHNR and CDR2 FQNEAQ (reference sequence). The CDR3 runs to 14 residues. CDR3 DNA: TGTCCCAGCAGCCCATGGGGACAGAATCAGCCCCAGCATTTT. It codes for CPSSPWGQNQPQHF.

This clonotype was seen a few times. An end of the junction differs from the germline gene, which may be a read error. J is TRBJ2-7 and V is TRBV5-1; D gene ambiguous. The CDR3 length is 14 residues. Germline V CDR1 and CDR2: SGHRS, YFSETQ. The CDR3 DNA follows: TGTGCCAGCAGCTTGGCCCCGGCGAACTACGAGCAGTACTTC. Encoded protein: CASSLAPANYEQYF. The full variable domain, in which reference TRBV5-1 and TRBJ2-7 provide the parts outside the CDR3, is KAGVTQTPRYLIKTRGQQVTLSCSPISGHRSVSWYQQTPGQGLQFLFEYFSETQRNKGNFPGRFSGRQFSNSRSEMNVSTLELGDSALYLCASSLAPANYEQYFGPGTRLTVT.

The rearrangement joins TRBV18 to TRBJ2-1, with D maybe TRBD2 (6 bases). The CDR3 sequence is 17 residues long. Germline CDR1 KGHSH, CDR2 LQKENI. Trimming took off 2 bases at V and 0 bases at J, with 14 bases between the two ends. The CDR3 bases are TGTGCCAGCTCACCAGGGGACTTCTTAAGCTCCTACAATGAGCAGTTCTTC. Protein sequence: CASSPGDFLSSYNEQFF.

This clonotype appeared many times. The chain joins TRBV6-5 to TRBJ2-1; 9 nucleotides line up with TRBD2. This CDR3 is 16 amino acids long. The junction had 4 bases not matched to a gene; V was cut back by 0 bases and J by 4 bases. The germline gives CDR1 MNHEY, CDR2 SVGAGI. CDR3 sequence (DNA): TGTGCCAGCAGTTACTCTGGCGGGGGGGCGTACAATGAGCAGTTCTTC. Translation: CASSYSGGGAYNEQFF.

The chain joins TRBV6-2 or TRBV6-3 to TRBJ2-5; D not resolved. The germline V and J ends were trimmed by 0 bases and 1 base, with 6 bases remaining between them. CDR3 length equals 14 residues. From germline, CDR1 is MNHEY and CDR2 SVGEGT. CDR3 in amino acids: CASSYSQFQETQYF. CDR3 bases: TGTGCCAGCAGTTACTCGCAATTCCAAGAGACCCAGTACTTC.

In this sample, this clonotype turned up many times. The rearrangement joins TRBV7-3 to TRBJ2-1; D is uncertain. CDR1 is SGHTA and CDR2 is FQGTGA in the germline V gene. V lost 5 bases to trimming and J lost 0 bases, with 11 bases between them. The CDR3 length is 15 residues. This chain's CDR3 is CASSRSASSYNEQFF. Written as DNA, the CDR3 is TGTGCCAGCAGCCGGTCGGCCAGCTCCTACAATGAGCAGTTCTTC.

This clonotype occurred a few times. V usage is TRBV13 and J usage is TRBJ2-5; possible D gene TRBD1, 5 bases. Germline lookup yields CDR1 PRHDT and CDR2 FYEKMQ (reference sequence). This CDR3 spans 14 amino acids. The ends were cut back, 4 bases at V and 3 bases at J, with 12 bases in the middle. The chain's CDR3 is CASSSPDTEETQYF. The CDR3 DNA reads TGTGCCAGCAGCTCCCCGGACACCGAAGAGACCCAGTACTTC.

This clonotype was counted many times. This rearrangement joins TRBV27 to TRBJ1-1; D is unclear. Per germline, CDR1 MNHEY and CDR2 SMNVEV (reference sequence). The CDR3 has 15 amino acids. V gave up 0 bases and J gave up 3 bases, with 11 bases separating them. The CDR3 spells CASSLSRGRDTEAFF. The CDR3 nucleotides read TGTGCCAGCAGTTTATCTCGGGGTAGGGACACTGAAGCTTTCTTT.